This T cell receptor (beta chain) was retrieved from a study of T cells after posttransplantation cyclophosphamide. Whole-study results and caveats: Donor-recipient repertoire similarity was low at 1-2 months, rising over year one. Recipient CMV seropositivity and CMV reactivation strongly tracked TRB clonality. Tissue-infiltrating T cells from skin or gut overlapped little with blood T cells.

In the case of this clone: Its target is unknown.

Only in-frame clones appear in the TCRdb table, and some are missing; sequencing was by immunoSEQ multiplex PCR. The repertoire holds roughly 4,900 clones, with roughly 80% as singletons. CDR3 length: 15 amino acids. The germline V gene has CDR1 MGHRA and CDR2 YSYEKL. The ends were cut back, 2 bases at V and 4 bases at J, with 12 bases in the middle. Busulfan-fludarabine conditioning, marrow transplant, and cyclophosphamide on days +3 and +4 were administered. The clonotype originates from a male patient aged 50 or older who received an allogeneic stem cell transplant from a related donor and was CMV-positive. Some T cells may be graft donor cells. The material was PBMCs, obtained after allogeneic stem cell transplant with posttransplant cyclophosphamide. The J gene is TRBJ1-5, the V gene TRBV4-1, with D possibly matching TRBD1 (6 bases). The CDR3 region is CASSQTTGTNQPQHF. The CDR3 region has the DNA TGCGCCAGCAGCCAAACGACAGGAACTAATCAGCCCCAGCATTTT.